The present TCR beta chain was sequenced within a study of blood T cell repertoires in COVID-19. TCRdb's copy holds only in-frame clones and misses some; the assay was immunoSEQ multiplex PCR. Among under 300,000 clones, about nine tenths were seen once, and the ten largest hold over 6%. V gave up 0 bases and J gave up 1 base; unmatched junction bases: 8. The CDR3 consists of 17 residues. Germline assignment: CDR1 SGHRS and CDR2 YFSETQ. Source material: PBMCs or T cells enriched from blood (not recorded which). The V and J genes are TRBV5-1 and TRBJ2-5; 8 nucleotides agree with TRBD2. This receptor was identified in a woman in her 30s with acute COVID-19. CDR3 protein: CASSLGSGSGAQETQYF. CDR3 bases: TGCGCCAGCAGCTTGGGGTCAGGTAGCGGGGCCCAAGAGACCCAGTACTTC.